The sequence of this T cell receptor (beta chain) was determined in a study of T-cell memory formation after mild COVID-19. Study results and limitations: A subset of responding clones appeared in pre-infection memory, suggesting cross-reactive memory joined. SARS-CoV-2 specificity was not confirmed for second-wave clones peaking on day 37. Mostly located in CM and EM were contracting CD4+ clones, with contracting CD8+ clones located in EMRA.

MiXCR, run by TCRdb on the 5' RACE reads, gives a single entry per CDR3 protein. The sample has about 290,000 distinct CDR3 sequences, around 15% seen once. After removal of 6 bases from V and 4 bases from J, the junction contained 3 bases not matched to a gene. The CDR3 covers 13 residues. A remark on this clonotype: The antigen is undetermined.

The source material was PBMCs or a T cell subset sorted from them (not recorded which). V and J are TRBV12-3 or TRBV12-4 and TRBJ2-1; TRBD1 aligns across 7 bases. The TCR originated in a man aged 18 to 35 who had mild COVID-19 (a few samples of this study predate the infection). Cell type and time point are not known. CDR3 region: CASRGGQYNEQFF. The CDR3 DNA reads TGTGCCAGCAGAGGGGGCCAGTACAATGAGCAGTTCTTC.